Following are 5 T cell receptor beta chains from one sample sequenced in a study of blood T cell repertoires in COVID-19. Clones were sequenced by immunoSEQ multiplex PCR, and TCRdb holds only the in-frame ones, with some missing. The data contain approximately 150,000 clones, roughly 82% of them seen just once; the ten biggest clones take up 8% to 9.5%. The source material was peripheral blood. These receptors all come from a woman in her seventies with acute or convalescent COVID-19.

The chain couples TRBV20-1 to TRBJ2-1; 9 positions match TRBD2. Germline CDR1 reads DFQATT; CDR2 reads SNEGSKA (reference sequence). V shed 3 bases and J 5 bases; nucleotides not matched to a gene: 8. This CDR3 comprises 15 residues. The CDR3 reads CSASYLAGRDNEQFF. The CDR3 nucleotides are TGCAGTGCTAGTTACCTAGCGGGGAGAGACAATGAGCAGTTCTTC.

This chain links TRBV7-2 with TRBJ1-2; D possibly corresponds to TRBD1 (6 bases). CDR1 SGHTA and CDR2 FQGNSA come from the germline V gene. This CDR3 is built from 13 residues. V lost 2 bases to trimming and J lost 2 bases, with 6 bases between them. The CDR3 is CASSLQGNYGYTF. CDR3 nucleotide sequence: TGTGCCAGCAGCTTACAGGGGAACTATGGCTACACCTTC.

The rearrangement joins TRBV20-1 to TRBJ1-2; D may be TRBD1 (5 bases). Germline lookup yields CDR1 DFQATT and CDR2 SNEGSKA (reference sequence). V lost 3 bases to trimming and J lost 3 bases, with 20 bases between them. The CDR3 has 16 residues. Here the CDR3 DNA reads TGCAGTGCTAGTTCAAGCGCAGGGAGGTTTGACTATGGCTACACCTTC. It codes for CSASSSAGRFDYGYTF.

The CDR3 nucleotides are TGTGCCAGTAGTATAGAGGTAGCCAAAAACATTCAGTACTTC. The encoded protein is CASSIEVAKNIQYF. This chain joins TRBV2 and TRBJ2-4; unclear D gene. V shed 9 bases and J shed 0 bases, with 12 bases lying between them. Germline CDR1 reads SNHLY; CDR2 reads FYNNEI. This CDR3 is built from 14 residues. Together with reference TRBV2 and TRBJ2-4, the CDR3 gives the full variable domain: EPEVTQTPSHQVTQMGQEVILRCVPISNHLYFYWYRQILGQKVEFLVSFYNNEISEKSEIFDDQFSVERPDGSNFTLKIRSTKLEDSAMYFCASSIEVAKNIQYFGAGTRLSVL.

The chain joins TRBV7-2 to TRBJ2-7; 13 nucleotides match TRBD2. This CDR3 region has 16 residues. Germline values: CDR1 SGHTA, CDR2 FQGNSA. V was clipped by 5 bases and J by 6 bases; unmatched bases: 10. The CDR3 nucleotides are TGTGCCAGCAGCCCCGCCGGGACTAGCGGGAAGGGCGAGCAGTACTTC. It translates to CASSPAGTSGKGEQYF.